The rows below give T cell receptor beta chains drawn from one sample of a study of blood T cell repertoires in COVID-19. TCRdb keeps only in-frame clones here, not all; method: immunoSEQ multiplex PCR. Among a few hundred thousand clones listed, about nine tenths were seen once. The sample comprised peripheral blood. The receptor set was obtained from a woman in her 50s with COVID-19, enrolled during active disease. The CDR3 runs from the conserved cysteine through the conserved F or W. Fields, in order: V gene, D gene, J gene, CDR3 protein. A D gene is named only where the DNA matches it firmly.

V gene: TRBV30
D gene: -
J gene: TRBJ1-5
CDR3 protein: CAWSVSAVNQPQHF

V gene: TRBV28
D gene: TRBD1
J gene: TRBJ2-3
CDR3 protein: CASRAGTGPTDTQYF

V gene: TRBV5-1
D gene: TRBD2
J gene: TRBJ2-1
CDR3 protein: CASSLAGTSGGFNEQFF

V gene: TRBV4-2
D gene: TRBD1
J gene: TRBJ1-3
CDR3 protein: CASSQPMTGSGNTIYF

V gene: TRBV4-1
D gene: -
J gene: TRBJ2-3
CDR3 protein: CASSQELGTQYF

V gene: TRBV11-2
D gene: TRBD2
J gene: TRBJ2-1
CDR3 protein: CASSPRRGGNEQFF

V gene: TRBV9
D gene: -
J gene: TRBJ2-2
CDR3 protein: CASSIWTDNTGELFF

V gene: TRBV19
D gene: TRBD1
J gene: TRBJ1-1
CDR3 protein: CASSIKVGQGTEAFF

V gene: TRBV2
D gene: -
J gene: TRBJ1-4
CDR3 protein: CASSERQGNEKLFF

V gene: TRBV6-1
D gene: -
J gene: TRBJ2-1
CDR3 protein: CASSELGGYNEQFF

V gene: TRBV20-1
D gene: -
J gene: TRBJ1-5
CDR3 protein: CSATDSSSGDGQPQHF

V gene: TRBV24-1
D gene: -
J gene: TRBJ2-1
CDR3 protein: CATSLEGPEQFF

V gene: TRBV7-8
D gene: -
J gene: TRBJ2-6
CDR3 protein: CASSPSTAGANVLTF

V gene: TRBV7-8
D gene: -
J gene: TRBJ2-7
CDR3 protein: CASSPITSNLEQYF

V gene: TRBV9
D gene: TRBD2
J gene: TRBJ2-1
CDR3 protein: CASSTGGGPDEQFF

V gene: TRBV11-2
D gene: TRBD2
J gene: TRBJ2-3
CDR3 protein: CASSHRGLAGGYGTDTQYF

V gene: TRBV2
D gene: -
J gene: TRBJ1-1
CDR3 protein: CASSEWRAGEAFF

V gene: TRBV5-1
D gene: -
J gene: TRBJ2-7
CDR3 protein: CASSLDGLLNEQYF

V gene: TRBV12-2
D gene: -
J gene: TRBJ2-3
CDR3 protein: CASRPTAGTSGGADTQYF

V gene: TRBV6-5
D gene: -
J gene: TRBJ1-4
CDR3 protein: CASKMGATNEKLFF

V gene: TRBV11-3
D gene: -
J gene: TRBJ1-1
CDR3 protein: CASSLRGANTEAFF

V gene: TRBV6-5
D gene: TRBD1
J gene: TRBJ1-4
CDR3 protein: CASRGQGNEKLFF

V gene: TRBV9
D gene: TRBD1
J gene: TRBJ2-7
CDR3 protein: CASSVTGASYEQYF

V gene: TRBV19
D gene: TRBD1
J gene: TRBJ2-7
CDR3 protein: CASSLRTGVYEQYF

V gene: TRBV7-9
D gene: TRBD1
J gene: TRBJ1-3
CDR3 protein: CASSPDRVSGNTIYF

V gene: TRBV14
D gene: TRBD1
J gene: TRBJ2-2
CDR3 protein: CASSRTGVTGELFF

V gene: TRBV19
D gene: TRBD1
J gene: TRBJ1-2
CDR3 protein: CAIRRQGAHGYTF

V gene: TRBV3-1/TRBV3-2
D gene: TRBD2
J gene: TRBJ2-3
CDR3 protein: CASSIRLAGDTDTQYF

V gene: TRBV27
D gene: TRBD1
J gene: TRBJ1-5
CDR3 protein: CASKAGGQPQHF

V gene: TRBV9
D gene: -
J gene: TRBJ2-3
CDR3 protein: CASSPRSPSTDTQYF

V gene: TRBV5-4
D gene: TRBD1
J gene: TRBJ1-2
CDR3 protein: CASMRTGNYGYTF

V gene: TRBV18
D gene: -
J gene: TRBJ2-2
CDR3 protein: CASSPAQGLDTGELFF

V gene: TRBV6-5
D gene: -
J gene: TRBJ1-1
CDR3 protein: CASSYSRRAGTEAFF

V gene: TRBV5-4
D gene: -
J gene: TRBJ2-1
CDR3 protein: CASSLVGYNEQFF

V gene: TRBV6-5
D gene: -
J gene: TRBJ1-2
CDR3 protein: CASSPTGKGYTF

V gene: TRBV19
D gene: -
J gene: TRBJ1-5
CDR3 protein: CASMKQGLGGQPQHF

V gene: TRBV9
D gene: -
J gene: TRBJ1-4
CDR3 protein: CASSVGRTPNEKLFF

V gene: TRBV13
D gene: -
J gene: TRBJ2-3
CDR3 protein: CASSLGRGTDTQYF

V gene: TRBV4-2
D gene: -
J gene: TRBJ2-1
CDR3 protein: CASSLRTASYNEQFF

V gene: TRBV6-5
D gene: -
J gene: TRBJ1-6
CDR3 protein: CASREGSNSPLHF

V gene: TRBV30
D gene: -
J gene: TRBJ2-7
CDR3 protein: CAWSPLGDEQYF

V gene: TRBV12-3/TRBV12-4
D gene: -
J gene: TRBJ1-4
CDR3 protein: CASSYSPEKLFF

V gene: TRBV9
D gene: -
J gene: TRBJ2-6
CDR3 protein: CASSVNLKMSSGANVLTF

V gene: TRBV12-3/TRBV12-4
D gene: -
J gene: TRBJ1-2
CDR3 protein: CASSLINSEAYTF

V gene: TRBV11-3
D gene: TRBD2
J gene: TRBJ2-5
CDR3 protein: CASSLGDSGPQETQYF

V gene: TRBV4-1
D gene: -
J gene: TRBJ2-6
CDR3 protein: CASSTVTGANVLTF

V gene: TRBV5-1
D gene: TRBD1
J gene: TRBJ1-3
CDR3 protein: CASSQTGQGNTIYF

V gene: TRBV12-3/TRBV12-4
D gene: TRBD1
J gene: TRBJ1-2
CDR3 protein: CASSRTGRGYTF

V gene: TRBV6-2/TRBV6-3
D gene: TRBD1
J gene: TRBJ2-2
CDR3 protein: CASSRQGMGTGELFF